These 9 T cell receptor beta chains share one sample of origin, sequenced in a study of cytomegalovirus exposure and HLA in healthy donors. Produced via immunoSEQ multiplex PCR; TCRdb's table is partial and in-frame only. The sample lists under 400,000 clones, around 86% occurring once. Sequencing was done on a sample of PBMCs. These receptor sequences come from a woman aged 18 to 35 in good health and CMV-seronegative.

The rearrangement joins TRBV9 to TRBJ2-3, with 7 positions matching TRBD2. Per the germline V gene, CDR1 is SGDLS and CDR2 is YYNGEE. This CDR3 contains 15 residues. With V trimmed by 4 bases and J by 0 bases, 5 bases remained unmatched. CDR3 in amino acids: CASSPSGVSTDTQYF. The CDR3 DNA sequence: TGTGCCAGCAGCCCGAGCGGGGTCAGCACAGATACGCAGTATTTT.

The V call is TRBV5-1, the J call TRBJ2-7; no firm D call. The CDR3 is 13 amino acids. V dropped 2 bases and J dropped 3 bases, with 9 bases sitting between them. Germline lookup yields CDR1 SGHRS and CDR2 YFSETQ. Here the CDR3 reads CASSFGEGYEQYF. In DNA, the CDR3 is TGCGCCAGCAGCTTCGGAGAAGGCTACGAGCAGTACTTC.

This chain uses TRBV5-1 with TRBJ2-2, with D unresolved. The V gene's germline CDR1 is SGHRS and CDR2 YFSETQ. V was clipped by 4 bases and J by 4 bases, with 8 bases between them. The length of the CDR3 is 13 residues. The CDR3: CASSVTSTGELFF. The DNA of the CDR3 is TGCGCCAGCAGCGTGACAAGCACCGGGGAGCTGTTTTTT.

J is TRBJ2-1 and V is TRBV4-1; 8 bases align to TRBD2. This CDR3 spans 16 amino acids. J gave up 8 bases and V 0 bases, and 9 bases lay outside the gene matches. Germline V gene sequence: CDR1 MGHRA, CDR2 YSYEKL. The CDR3, as DNA: TGCGCCAGCAGCCAAGATCCAGGCGGGGGGAAAGATGAGCAGTTCTTC. Its translation is CASSQDPGGGKDEQFF.

The chain joins TRBV5-6 to TRBJ2-7; 11 nucleotides agree with TRBD2. Germline CDR1 reads SGHDT; CDR2 reads YYEEEE. The CDR3 has 15 residues. The V and J ends lost 2 bases and 4 bases, in that order; junction bases with no gene match: 5. The CDR3 region has the DNA TGTGCCAGCAGCTTAAGACTAGCGGGATGGTACGAGCAGTACTTC. It is translated as CASSLRLAGWYEQYF.

The V call is TRBV30, the J call TRBJ1-5, with unresolved D. Germline V CDR1 and CDR2: GTSNPN, SVGIG (reference sequence). Trimming took 0 bases from V and 1 from J, leaving 4 bases between them. The CDR3 has 13 residues. This CDR3 reads CAWSVESNQPQHF. In DNA, the CDR3 is TGTGCCTGGAGTGTAGAGAGCAATCAGCCCCAGCATTTT.

CDR3 in amino acids: CASSHRTAAYWELFF. The CDR3 coding sequence is TGTGCCAGCAGCCATCGTACCGCGGCTTATTGGGAACTGTTTTTT. V usage is TRBV4-2 and J usage is TRBJ1-4; D not resolved. The CDR3 contains 15 residues. Looked up from germline, CDR1 is LGHNA and CDR2 is YNFKEQ. Trimming shortened V by 3 bases and J by 12 bases, and 20 bases separated the two germline ends.

This chain uses TRBV11-2 with TRBJ2-7; D may be TRBD1 (5 bases). The ends were cut back, 6 bases at V and 4 bases at J, with 13 bases in the middle. The germline CDR1 and CDR2 sequences are SGHAT and FQNNGV. This CDR3 has 13 residues. The CDR3 reads CASSLWGGYEQYF. CDR3 bases: TGTGCCAGCAGTTTGTGGGGCGGTTACGAGCAGTACTTC.

J is TRBJ1-5 and V is TRBV28; 7 bases are a match to TRBD1. Losses at the gene ends were 5 bases for V and 7 bases for J; bases not matched to a gene: 14. CDR3 size: 16 residues. From germline, CDR1 is MDHEN and CDR2 SYDVKM. CDR3 in amino acids: CASSRVLDREGQPQHF. The CDR3 DNA follows: TGTGCCAGCAGTCGAGTCCTTGACAGGGAAGGACAGCCCCAGCATTTT.